Listed below are T cell receptor beta chains from one sample, sequenced in a study of cytomegalovirus exposure and HLA in healthy donors. The data were produced by immunoSEQ multiplex PCR, yet TCRdb's version contains in-frame clones alone and is incomplete. The repertoire holds 200,000 to 250,000 clones, more than 60% seen once, with roughly 2.5% in the top ten. The sample taken for sequencing was PBMCs. The source of these receptors is a woman aged 55 to 70 in good health and CMV-seropositive. Both conserved end residues are part of each CDR3. D genes are given only for firm matches. Clone size is shown for a subset of rows, as once, few, many or a class of expanded clone.

clone size | J gene | V gene | D gene | CDR3 DNA | CDR3 protein
NA | TRBJ2-6 | TRBV5-1 | TRBD2 | TGCGCCAGCAGCTTGGCCGCGACTAGCGGGCACTCTGGGGCCAACGTCCTGACTTTC | CASSLAATSGHSGANVLTF
NA | TRBJ2-1 | TRBV6-1 | TRBD2 | TGTGCCAGCATCCAGACACTAGCGGCCTACAATGAGCAGTTCTTC | CASIQTLAAYNEQFF
NA | TRBJ2-7 | TRBV28 | TRBD2 | TGTGCCAGCAGTTTAGGTTCGGGGGGTCGGATCGAGCAGTACTTC | CASSLGSGGRIEQYF
NA | TRBJ2-5 | TRBV10-1 | TRBD2 | TGCGCCAGCAGTGGAGGGTCTAGCGGGAAAGAGACCCAGTACTTC | CASSGGSSGKETQYF
NA | TRBJ1-5 | TRBV28 | NA | TGTGCCAGCGGTGAGACCCGCGGGAATCAGCCCCAGCATTTT | CASGETRGNQPQHF
once | TRBJ2-7 | TRBV5-8 | TRBD1 | TGTGCCAGCAGGTCGACAGGGGCCTTCACCTACGAGCAGTACTTC | CASRSTGAFTYEQYF
NA | TRBJ1-5 | TRBV7-2 | TRBD1 | TGTGCCAGCAGCCAAGGGCAGGGGGGTCAGCCCCAGCATTTT | CASSQGQGGQPQHF
NA | TRBJ1-2 | TRBV5-5 | NA | TGTGCCAGCAGCTTGAACAGAATCTATGGCTACACCTTC | CASSLNRIYGYTF
NA | TRBJ2-3 | TRBV6-6 | NA | TGTGCCAGCAGTTACTCGTCAGGCACAGATACGCAGTATTTT | CASSYSSGTDTQYF
NA | TRBJ2-1 | TRBV5-1 | TRBD2 | TGCGCCAGCAGCTTGAGGCCTAGCGGGGGGCACGAGCAGTTCTTC | CASSLRPSGGHEQFF
NA | TRBJ2-7 | TRBV7-6 | NA | TGTGCCAGCAGCTTCGTCTCAGGGGGGATTTCCTACGAGCAGTACTTC | CASSFVSGGISYEQYF
NA | TRBJ2-1 | TRBV19 | TRBD2 | TGTGCCAGTAGTATAGATCGCCTAGCGGGAGTCGAGCAGTTCTTC | CASSIDRLAGVEQFF
NA | TRBJ2-1 | TRBV7-9 | TRBD2 | TGTGCCAGCAGCTTAGCACTAGCGGGAGAGCACAATGAGCAGTTCTTC | CASSLALAGEHNEQFF
once | TRBJ1-1 | TRBV9 | TRBD1 | TGTGCCAGCAGCAGATGGGACAGCCTGAACACTGAAGCTTTCTTT | CASSRWDSLNTEAFF
few | TRBJ2-3 | TRBV7-2 | TRBD2 | TGTGCCAGCAGCTTAAACCAGCGGGGGGGTACAGATACGCAGTATTTT | CASSLNQRGGTDTQYF
NA | TRBJ1-3 | TRBV5-1 | NA | TGCGCCAGCAGCTTCGGCACCGCGGAAAACGCCATATATTTT | CASSFGTAENAIYF
NA | TRBJ1-1 | TRBV7-9 | TRBD1 | TGTGCCAGCCGGGAGGGGGCAGAAACTGAAGCTTTCTTT | CASREGAETEAFF
NA | TRBJ2-3 | TRBV4-1 | TRBD2 | TGCGCCAGCAGACTAGCGGGAGTGAGAGATACGCAGTATTTT | CASRLAGVRDTQYF
NA | TRBJ2-3 | TRBV25-1 | TRBD1 | TGTGCCAGCAGCCGACAGGGGGGGAGAGATACGCAGTATTTT | CASSRQGGRDTQYF
NA | TRBJ2-1 | TRBV5-4 | TRBD1 | TGTGCCAGCAGCCTTAGAGGGGAACAGGGGAATGAGCAGTTCTTC | CASSLRGEQGNEQFF
NA | TRBJ1-1 | TRBV7-2 | NA | TGTGCCAGCAGCTTCGCCCAGGGGACGGGGGCTTTCTTT | CASSFAQGTGAFF
NA | TRBJ2-1 | TRBV28 | NA | TGTGCCAGCTCGTCGGGGTTTTGGTCGAGTGAGCAGTTCTTC | CASSSGFWSSEQFF
NA | TRBJ2-7 | TRBV10-1 | TRBD2 | TGCGCCAGCAGTCCAACTCTAGCGGGAGGAACCCACGAGCAGTACTTC | CASSPTLAGGTHEQYF
NA | TRBJ1-1 | TRBV28 | TRBD1 | TGTGCCAGCAGTCGACAGGGGCCCACTGAAGCTTTCTTT | CASSRQGPTEAFF
NA | TRBJ2-3 | TRBV5-1 | TRBD2 | TGCGCCAGCAGCCCGGGGACTAGCGGGGGAACAGATACGCAGTATTTT | CASSPGTSGGTDTQYF
NA | TRBJ1-3 | TRBV5-4 | TRBD1 | TGTGCCAGCAGCCAGGGACAGGGGGCAAACACCATATATTTT | CASSQGQGANTIYF
once | TRBJ2-1 | TRBV15 | TRBD2 | TGTGCCACCAGCAGATCGCAGCTAGCGGGAATCAATGAGCAGTTCTTC | CATSRSQLAGINEQFF
NA | TRBJ1-4 | TRBV27 | NA | TGTGCCAGCTCACACCTTGGAGGGAATTTTGCAACTAATGAAAAACTGTTTTTT | CASSHLGGNFATNEKLFF
NA | TRBJ1-4 | TRBV19 | NA | TGTGCCAGTGTGGAGGGGCGGAATGAGAAACTGTTTTTT | CASVEGRNEKLFF
NA | TRBJ2-7 | TRBV28 | NA | TGTGCCAGCACCTCGAGTCGGGGGAGTGCGTACGAGCAGTACTTC | CASTSSRGSAYEQYF
NA | TRBJ2-2 | TRBV4-2 | TRBD2 | TGTGCCAGCAGCTTGGGACTAGGCCCTGAGGACACCGGGGAGCTGTTTTTT | CASSLGLGPEDTGELFF
NA | TRBJ2-7 | TRBV7-2 | TRBD1 | TGTGCCAGCAGCCTACACGGGACAGGCAGCTACGAGCAGTACTTC | CASSLHGTGSYEQYF
NA | TRBJ2-3 | TRBV5-6 | TRBD1 | TGTGCCAGCAGCCCCGGGACAGGGGTAACAGATACGCAGTATTTT | CASSPGTGVTDTQYF
NA | TRBJ2-7 | TRBV7-9 | NA | TGTGCCAGCACCCAAGCAGCAAGCCTCGCAGGGATCTACGAGCAGTACTTC | CASTQAASLAGIYEQYF
NA | TRBJ2-7 | TRBV5-8 | NA | TGTGCCAGCAGCTTTTCGCGGGTCGAGCAGTACTTC | CASSFSRVEQYF
NA | TRBJ2-3 | TRBV10-3 | TRBD1 | TGTGCCATCAGTGGGACAGGGGGCGCGCCGGGCGGGGCCACAGATACGCAGTATTTT | CAISGTGGAPGGATDTQYF
NA | TRBJ1-2 | TRBV5-1 | NA | TGCGCCAGCAGCTTGGGGGGCAGGGGAGGGGAAGACACCTTC | CASSLGGRGGEDTF
NA | TRBJ2-5 | TRBV5-1 | NA | TGCGCCAGCAGCTTGGTCGGGGGGCGAGGAGAGACCCAGTACTTC | CASSLVGGRGETQYF
NA | TRBJ1-6 | TRBV5-1 | NA | TGCGCCAGCAGCTCGACAAGGAATTCACCCCTCCACTTT | CASSSTRNSPLHF
NA | TRBJ1-3 | TRBV13 | TRBD1 | TGTGCCAGCAGCGCAACCCGGGACAGAGGGGCTGGAAACACCATATATTTT | CASSATRDRGAGNTIYF
NA | TRBJ1-5 | TRBV7-9 | NA | TGTGCCAGCAGCTCCGCAGGGGGCAATCAGCCCCAGCATTTT | CASSSAGGNQPQHF
few | TRBJ2-3 | TRBV6-6 | TRBD2 | TGTGCCAGCAGGAATAGCGGGGGCACAGATACGCAGTATTTT | CASRNSGGTDTQYF
NA | TRBJ2-7 | TRBV21-1 | NA | TGTGCCAGCATCACTCTGAGAGGGTTTGGCTACGAGCAGTACTTC | CASITLRGFGYEQYF
NA | TRBJ1-4 | TRBV7-9 | TRBD1 | TGTGCCAGCAGCAGACAGGGGCTTACTAATGAAAAACTGTTTTTT | CASSRQGLTNEKLFF
NA | TRBJ2-2 | TRBV27 | TRBD1 | TGTGCCAGCAGTAGGGGGACAGAAGCGAACACCGGGGAGCTGTTTTTT | CASSRGTEANTGELFF
once | TRBJ2-7 | TRBV7-2 | NA | TGTGCCAGCAGCCTCTTCAGCTCCTACGAGCAGTACTTC | CASSLFSSYEQYF
NA | TRBJ1-1 | TRBV27 | NA | TGTGCCAGCAGTTCCCAGGGGAGGAACACTGAAGCTTTCTTT | CASSSQGRNTEAFF
few | TRBJ2-2 | TRBV2 | TRBD1 | TGTGCCAGCAGCCGGGACAGGGGTTCCGGGGAGCTGTTTTTT | CASSRDRGSGELFF
NA | TRBJ1-6 | TRBV14 | TRBD1 | TGTGCCAGCAGCCAAGATAATGGACAGGGGATTCATTCACCCCTCCACTTT | CASSQDNGQGIHSPLHF
NA | TRBJ1-5 | TRBV6-5 | NA | TGTGCCAGCAGTCAGTTGAATCAGCCCCAGCATTTT | CASSQLNQPQHF
NA | TRBJ2-5 | TRBV7-7 | NA | TGTGCCAGCAGCTTAGGAGTCGGCCAAGAGACCCAGTACTTC | CASSLGVGQETQYF
NA | TRBJ1-6 | TRBV6-5 | NA | TGTGCCAGCAGCACAGGGAGCCCCTATAATTCACCCCTCCACTTT | CASSTGSPYNSPLHF
NA | TRBJ2-7 | TRBV15 | NA | TGTGCCACCAGCAGAGATATGGGGGCTGCCTACGAGCAGTACTTC | CATSRDMGAAYEQYF
NA | TRBJ2-7 | TRBV25-1 | NA | TGTGCCAGCAGTTCACAGGGCTACGAGCAGTACTTC | CASSSQGYEQYF